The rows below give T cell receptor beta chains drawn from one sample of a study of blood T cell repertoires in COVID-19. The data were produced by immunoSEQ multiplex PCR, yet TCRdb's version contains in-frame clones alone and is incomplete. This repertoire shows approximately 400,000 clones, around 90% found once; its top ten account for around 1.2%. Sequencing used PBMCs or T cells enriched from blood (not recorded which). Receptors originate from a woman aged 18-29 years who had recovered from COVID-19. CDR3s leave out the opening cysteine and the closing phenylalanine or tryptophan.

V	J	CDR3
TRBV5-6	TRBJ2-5	ASSLVLVEETQY
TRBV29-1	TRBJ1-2	SVASSGQGPTYGYT
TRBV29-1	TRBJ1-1	SVDRPAKGTEAF
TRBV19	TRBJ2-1	ASRTGLAAYNEQF
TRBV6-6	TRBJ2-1	ASSYSPHEQF
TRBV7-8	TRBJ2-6	ASSLEGAGRAKYSGANVLT
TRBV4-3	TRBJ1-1	ASSQRQGGTEAF
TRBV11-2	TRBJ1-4	ASSSSGEMGEKLF
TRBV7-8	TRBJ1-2	ASSSAGGGPYGYT
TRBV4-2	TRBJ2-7	ASSQDVLAHEQY
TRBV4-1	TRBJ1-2	ASSQETGGYT
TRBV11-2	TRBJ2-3	ASSLQRPTTDTQY
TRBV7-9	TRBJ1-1	ASSFIPRDEAF
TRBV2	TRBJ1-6	ASSVDYNSPLH
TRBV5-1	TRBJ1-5	ASRVQDNQPQH
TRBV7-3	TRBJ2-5	ASSLRSSGGLETQY
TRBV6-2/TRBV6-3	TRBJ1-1	ASSLTGGVPSGFF